The rows below give T cell receptor beta chains drawn from one sample of a study of blood T cells in healthy people across ages. TCRdb recomputed calls from the 5' RACE reads with MiXCR, one row per CDR3 protein. The data contain approximately 730,000 distinct CDR3 sequences, approximately 43% of them singletons. Sequencing was performed on blood. These receptors were collected from a woman aged 60 to 75 in good health. Both conserved end residues are part of each CDR3. A D gene is named only where the DNA matches it firmly. A row's size may be missing; if present it is once, few, many or a size class.

d_call	clone_size	j_call	v_call	cdr3_nt	cdr3_aa
TRBD2	few	TRBJ2-3	TRBV12-3/TRBV12-4	TGTGCCAGCAGTTCCGAGCCGGAGCGGGGGCACACAGATACGCAGTATTTT	CASSSEPERGHTDTQYF
-	-	TRBJ2-1	TRBV7-3	TGTGCCAGCAGCCCAGGGGGAAGCGGGGGTTCATACAATGAGCAGTTCTTC	CASSPGGSGGSYNEQFF
TRBD1	once	TRBJ1-2	TRBV20-1	TGCAGTGCTAGAATCGGACAGGGCAACTATGGCTACACCTTC	CSARIGQGNYGYTF
-	many	TRBJ2-2	TRBV7-2	TGTGCCAGCAGTTCATACACCGGGGAGCTGTTTTTT	CASSSYTGELFF
TRBD2	-	TRBJ2-7	TRBV12-3/TRBV12-4	TGTGCCAGCAGTTTAGCTAGCGGGGTTCCCTACGAGCAGTACTTC	CASSLASGVPYEQYF
TRBD2	few	TRBJ2-3	TRBV9	TGTGCCAGCAGCGTGGGTTCTAGCGGGTCGGATACGCAGTATTTT	CASSVGSSGSDTQYF
-	-	TRBJ2-3	TRBV7-2	TGTGCCAGCAGCTCAACTTCAAGTGGAGATACGCAGTATTTT	CASSSTSSGDTQYF
-	-	TRBJ1-6	TRBV20-1	TGCAGTGCCACGAACAGGGAAGTAGGTAGTTCACCCCTCCACTTT	CSATNREVGSSPLHF
TRBD2	once	TRBJ2-3	TRBV27	TGTGCCAGCAGTTTAAAAGGTCTAGCGGCAGATACGCAGTATTTT	CASSLKGLAADTQYF
-	-	TRBJ2-7	TRBV25-1	TGTGCCAGCAGTGACCCCGGGGGATTGGGCGCCTACAATGAGCAGTACTTC	CASSDPGGLGAYNEQYF
-	few	TRBJ1-1	TRBV6-5	TGTGCCAGCAGTACCAAATCCAGGGACGGGAGTGAAGCTTTCTTT	CASSTKSRDGSEAFF
-	-	TRBJ1-2	TRBV2	TGTGCCAGCAGTGAACGGGGAGGAAATGGCTACACCTTC	CASSERGGNGYTF
TRBD1	few	TRBJ2-3	TRBV10-3	TGTGCCATCACCAGGACAGGGCAGGAGGCAGATACGCAGTATTTT	CAITRTGQEADTQYF
-	few	TRBJ2-5	TRBV5-1	TGCGCCAGCAGCGCCGCCCCGGACTCGGGCCAAGAGACCCAGTACTTC	CASSAAPDSGQETQYF
-	few	TRBJ1-5	TRBV10-3	TGTGCCATCAGGTGGGACACAGATCAGCCCCAGCATTTT	CAIRWDTDQPQHF
-	-	TRBJ2-1	TRBV6-2/TRBV6-3	TGTGCCAGCAGCCCGGCGGGAAGGAGGGACAATGAGCAGTTCTTC	CASSPAGRRDNEQFF
-	-	TRBJ2-4	TRBV20-1	TGCAGTGCTAGAGTACAGTTAGCCAAAAACATTCAGTACTTC	CSARVQLAKNIQYF
-	-	TRBJ2-7	TRBV9	TGTGCCAGCAGCCCTCCCGGGACCCCCTACAATGAGCAGTACTTC	CASSPPGTPYNEQYF
-	-	TRBJ1-2	TRBV20-1	TGCAGTGCTAGAGCGGCAGGGAGAGGGCATGGCTACACCTTC	CSARAAGRGHGYTF
TRBD2	few	TRBJ2-7	TRBV12-3/TRBV12-4	TGTGCCAGCAGTTTAGGGGCTAGCGGGGGGATCACCTACGAGCAGTACTTC	CASSLGASGGITYEQYF
TRBD2	few	TRBJ2-5	TRBV20-1	TGCAGTGCTAGCCTTACTAGCGGGGTCGAGACCCAGTACTTC	CSASLTSGVETQYF
TRBD2	many	TRBJ2-7	TRBV10-3	TGTGCCATCAGTGAGTCTACGGGAGGGCTAAACGAGCAGTACTTC	CAISESTGGLNEQYF
TRBD2	-	TRBJ2-7	TRBV6-5	TGTGCCAGCAGTAACAGCGGGGACGGCTCCTACGAGCAGTACTTC	CASSNSGDGSYEQYF
-	-	TRBJ2-7	TRBV28	TGTGCCAGCAGTTCCTTAGCGGTTTCCTCCTACGAGCAGTACTTC	CASSSLAVSSYEQYF
TRBD2	-	TRBJ2-3	TRBV2	TGTGCCAGCATGGAGCGGGAGCTTTTGGATACGCAGTATTTT	CASMERELLDTQYF
-	-	TRBJ2-3	TRBV6-5	TGTGCCAGCAGTTACTCGCGCCTCGGGGGCGCAGATACGCAGTATTTT	CASSYSRLGGADTQYF
TRBD1	-	TRBJ2-7	TRBV7-8	TGTGCCAGCAGCTCCGGACAGGGAAGAAGGAACGAGCAGTACTTC	CASSSGQGRRNEQYF
TRBD1	few	TRBJ2-7	TRBV5-1	TGCGCCAGCAGCTCCGGACAGGGGGCCGATGAGCAGTACTTC	CASSSGQGADEQYF
TRBD2	few	TRBJ2-5	TRBV6-5	TGTGCCAGCAGTTACTCTACGGGACTAGGGGCTGTTGGGGAGACCCAGTACTTC	CASSYSTGLGAVGETQYF
-	few	TRBJ1-6	TRBV7-9	TGTGCCAGCAGCAAGGGGGATTCACCCCTCCACTTT	CASSKGDSPLHF
TRBD2	-	TRBJ2-7	TRBV12-3/TRBV12-4	TGTGCCAGCAGTTCATCCGGGACTAGCGGGCGCGAGCAGTACTTC	CASSSSGTSGREQYF
TRBD1	once	TRBJ1-6	TRBV12-3/TRBV12-4	TGTGCCAGCAGTTTCGGGACAGATGATTCACCCCTCCACTTT	CASSFGTDDSPLHF
-	few	TRBJ2-7	TRBV6-6	TGTGCCAGCAGCCACGTGACCGGCGAGCAGTACTTC	CASSHVTGEQYF
-	few	TRBJ2-7	TRBV15	TGTGCCACCAGCAGAGATCAGGACTACGAGCAGTACTTC	CATSRDQDYEQYF
-	-	TRBJ1-6	TRBV30	TGTGCCTGGAGTGTACGGTATCCAGAACCAAATTCACCCCTCCACTTT	CAWSVRYPEPNSPLHF